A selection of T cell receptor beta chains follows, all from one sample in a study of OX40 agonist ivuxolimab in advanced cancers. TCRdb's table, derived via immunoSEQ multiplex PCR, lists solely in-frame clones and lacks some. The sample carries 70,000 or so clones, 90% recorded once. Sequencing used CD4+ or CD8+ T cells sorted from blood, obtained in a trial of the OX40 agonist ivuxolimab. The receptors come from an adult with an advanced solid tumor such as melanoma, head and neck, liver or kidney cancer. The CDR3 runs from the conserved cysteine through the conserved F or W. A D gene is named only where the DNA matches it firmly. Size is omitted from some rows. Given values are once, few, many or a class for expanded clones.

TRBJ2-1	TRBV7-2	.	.	TGTGCCAGCAGCTTCCTTAGCGACAATGAGCAGTTCTTC	CASSFLSDNEQFF
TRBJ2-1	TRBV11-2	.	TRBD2	TGTGCCAGCAGCAAAACTAGCGGGAGCGACAATGAGCAGTTCTTC	CASSKTSGSDNEQFF
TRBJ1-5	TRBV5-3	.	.	TGTGCCAGAAGCCCGAGGGGGAAGCCCCAGCATTTT	CARSPRGKPQHF
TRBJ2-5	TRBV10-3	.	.	TGTGCCACCACGGGACAACCCCAAGAGACCCAGTACTTC	CATTGQPQETQYF
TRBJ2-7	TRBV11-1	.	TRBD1	TGTGCCAGCAGCCCCGGACAGGGGATCTTCGAGCAGTACTTC	CASSPGQGIFEQYF
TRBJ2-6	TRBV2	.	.	TGTGCCAGCAGGCCGTTTAGCTCTGGGGCCAACGTCCTGACTTTC	CASRPFSSGANVLTF
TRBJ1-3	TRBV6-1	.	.	TGTGCCAGCAGTGAATCTCCTGGAAACACCATATATTTT	CASSESPGNTIYF
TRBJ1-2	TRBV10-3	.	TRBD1	TGTGCCATCAGCGGACAGGCTAACTATGGCTACACCTTC	CAISGQANYGYTF
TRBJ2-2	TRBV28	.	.	TGTGCCAGCAGTCCTCTGAACACCGGGGAGCTGTTTTTT	CASSPLNTGELFF
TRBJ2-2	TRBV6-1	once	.	TGTGCCAGCAGTCTTAGGGCCGCCGGGGAGCTGTTTTTT	CASSLRAAGELFF